These 23 T cell receptor beta chains were sequenced from one sample in a study of blood T cell repertoires in COVID-19. Sequencing used immunoSEQ multiplex PCR; TCRdb keeps in-frame clones, though not all of them. The data show about 220,000 clones, with 65% to 85% seen just once and over 2.5% held by the top ten. Sequencing was carried out using peripheral blood. All receptors derive from a woman in her twenties or thirties who had recovered from COVID-19.

The chain uses TRBV3-1 (or the pseudogene TRBV3-2) and TRBJ1-5; 7 positions match TRBD1. CDR1 is LGHDT, CDR2 YNNKEL, per germline (reference sequence). The CDR3 consists of 14 residues. V shed 0 bases, J shed 6 bases, and the junction held 2 bases outside the gene matches. As DNA, the CDR3 is TGTGCCAGCAGCCAAGAAGGGGGCACTCAGCCCCAGCATTTT. Translation gives CASSQEGGTQPQHF.

The chain combines TRBV30 with TRBJ1-4; D remains unclear. V was trimmed by 4 bases and J by 6 bases, leaving 18 bases between them. Germline V gives CDR1 GTSNPN, CDR2 SVGIG (reference sequence). The CDR3 has 15 residues. For the CDR3, the DNA is TGTGCCTGGACCATGGGCCAGATAGAAGATGAAAAACTGTTTTTT. Its translation is CAWTMGQIEDEKLFF.

The chain couples TRBV5-1 to TRBJ2-7, with TRBD1 as a possible D gene (5 bases). V dropped 5 bases and J dropped 4 bases, with 19 bases sitting between them. The CDR3 is 15 amino acids. Germline CDR1 reads SGHRS; CDR2 reads YFSETQ. The DNA of the CDR3 is TGCGCCAGCAGAGTACAAAGCCAAGCAGGGTACGAGCAGTACTTC. Protein sequence: CASRVQSQAGYEQYF.

The chain links TRBV19 to TRBJ2-7; the D gene is possibly TRBD2 (6 bases). The germline gives CDR1 LNHDA, CDR2 SQIVND (reference sequence). V was clipped by 6 bases and J by 0 bases, with 9 bases between them. The CDR3 has 13 residues. Here the CDR3 reads CASRGSGSYEQYF. The CDR3 nucleotides read TGTGCCAGTAGGGGTAGCGGCTCCTACGAGCAGTACTTC. Drawing the rest from reference TRBV19 and TRBJ2-7, the complete variable domain is DGGITQSPKYLFRKEGQNVTLSCEQNLNHDAMYWYRQDPGQGLRLIYYSQIVNDFQKGDIAEGYSVSREKKESFPLTVTSAQKNPTAFYLCASRGSGSYEQYFGPGTRLTVT.

This chain links TRBV2 with TRBJ2-7; no firm D call. The CDR3 is 12 residues long. Trimming shortened V by 6 bases and J by 4 bases, and 10 bases separated the two germline ends. Germline CDR1 is SNHLY and CDR2 is FYNNEI. As DNA, the CDR3 is TGTGCCAGCAGGGCCGACACTTACGAGCAGTACTTC. The encoded protein is CASRADTYEQYF.

This chain uses TRBV29-1 with TRBJ2-1; TRBD1 matches 7 bases. V was pared by 2 bases and J by 8 bases, with 6 bases of the junction left unmatched. The germline V gene has CDR1 SQVTM and CDR2 ANQGSEA. The CDR3 sequence is 13 residues long. Here the CDR3 DNA reads TGCAGCGTTGAACCCCAGGGGGTCGATGAGCAGTTCTTC. Protein sequence: CSVEPQGVDEQFF.

The gene calls are TRBV5-4 and TRBJ2-3; D call uncertain. The ends were cut back, 4 bases at V and 0 bases at J, with 12 bases in the middle. The CDR3 length is 15 residues. Germline-derived CDR1 and CDR2 are SGHNT and YYREEE (reference sequence). This CDR3 is CASSMSYASTDTQYF. As DNA, the CDR3 is TGTGCCAGCAGCATGAGTTATGCTAGCACAGATACGCAGTATTTT.

The J gene is TRBJ2-3, the V gene TRBV19, with 7 nucleotides matching TRBD1. Germline V lookup: CDR1 LNHDA, CDR2 SQIVND (reference sequence). Losses at the gene ends were 9 bases for V and 1 base for J; bases not matched to a gene: 7. There are 14 residues in the CDR3. CDR3 bases: TGTGCCAGCGGACCGACAGGGCGCACAGATACGCAGTATTTT. It yields the protein CASGPTGRTDTQYF.

V and J are TRBV6-6 and TRBJ2-7; possible D gene TRBD1, 6 bases. Germline V CDR1 and CDR2: MNHNY, SVGAGI (reference sequence). The CDR3 covers 11 residues. With 5 bases removed from V and 5 bases from J, the gap between germline ends came to 7 bases. The CDR3 nucleotides are TGTGCCAGCAGTCGGGACAACGAGCAGTACTTC. Residues: CASSRDNEQYF.

The chain links TRBV2 to TRBJ1-4; D possibly corresponds to TRBD1 (5 bases). The ends were cut back, 4 bases at V and 4 bases at J, with 10 bases in the middle. CDR1 SNHLY and CDR2 FYNNEI come from the germline V gene. The CDR3 has 14 residues. The DNA for the CDR3 is TGTGCCAGCAGTGTGGGCAGGGATAATGAAAAACTGTTTTTT. It yields the protein CASSVGRDNEKLFF.

This chain connects TRBV29-1 to TRBJ1-5; D remains unclear. Trimming stripped 4 bases from V and 5 bases from J, with 9 bases between. CDR1 is SQVTM, CDR2 ANQGSEA, per germline. The CDR3 sequence is 12 residues long. CDR3 in amino acids: CSVVGTDQPQHF. CDR3 DNA: TGCAGCGTTGTCGGTACGGATCAGCCCCAGCATTTT.

The genes are TRBV7-9 and TRBJ1-4; TRBD1 agrees at 9 bases. CDR1 SEHNR and CDR2 FQNEAQ come from the germline V gene (reference sequence). This CDR3 has 14 amino acids. The ends lost 1 base at V and 6 bases at J; junction bases unmatched: 0. The CDR3 DNA follows: TGTGCCAGCAGCTTAGGGGACAGGGATGAAAAACTGTTTTTT. As protein: CASSLGDRDEKLFF. The variable domain in full, completed from reference TRBV7-9 and TRBJ1-4, reads DTGVSQNPRHKITKRGQNVTFRCDPISEHNRLYWYRQTLGQGPEFLTYFQNEAQLEKSRLLSDRFSAERPKGSFSTLEIQRTEQGDSAMYLCASSLGDRDEKLFFGSGTQLSVL.

The V and J genes are TRBV7-2 and TRBJ1-1; D ambiguous. The CDR3 has 14 amino acids. V gave up 7 bases and J gave up 0 bases, with 12 bases separating them. From germline, CDR1 is SGHTA and CDR2 FQGNSA. The CDR3 reads CASTRALMNTEAFF. The CDR3 bases are TGTGCCAGCACAAGAGCACTTATGAACACTGAAGCTTTCTTT.

J is TRBJ1-2 and V is TRBV3-1 (or the pseudogene TRBV3-2); 7 bases are a match to TRBD1. This CDR3 is built from 15 residues. Germline V lookup: CDR1 LGHDT, CDR2 YNNKEL (reference sequence). Unmatched junction bases numbered 12, after V lost 4 bases and J lost 7 bases. This chain's CDR3 is CASSPWDSFVAGYTF. The CDR3 DNA sequence: TGTGCCAGCAGCCCTTGGGACAGTTTTGTTGCTGGCTACACCTTC.

The chain joins TRBV9 to TRBJ2-1, with TRBD2 identical over 12 bases. Germline assignment: CDR1 SGDLS and CDR2 YYNGEE. J was trimmed by 10 bases and V by 0 bases; bases with no gene match: 5. The CDR3 length is 15 residues. Written as DNA, the CDR3 is TGTGCCAGCAGCGTAGCTGCTCTAGCGGGAGGGGAGCAGTTCTTC. It specifies CASSVAALAGGEQFF.

The rearrangement joins TRBV19 to TRBJ1-5; D ambiguous. Per germline, CDR1 LNHDA and CDR2 SQIVND (reference sequence). Trimming removed 7 bases from V and 6 bases from J, with 22 bases in between. The CDR3 contains 16 residues. This CDR3 reads CASTTKRTLSGQPQHF. The DNA of the CDR3 is TGTGCCAGTACCACCAAACGAACCCTTAGTGGTCAGCCCCAGCATTTT.

As DNA, the CDR3 is TGTGCCAGCTCACCTATGGGCGAAAGCACTGAAGCTTTCTTT. Translated, it gives CASSPMGESTEAFF. The genes are TRBV18 and TRBJ1-1; D is unclear. Germline V gene lookup returns CDR1 KGHSH and CDR2 LQKENI. The CDR3 sequence is 14 residues long. Trimming pared 3 bases from V and 4 bases from J, leaving 12 bases between.

This chain connects TRBV27 to TRBJ1-4, with 7 bases lining up with TRBD1. The germline V gene encodes CDR1 MNHEY and CDR2 SMNVEV (reference sequence). The CDR3 is 13 amino acids. Germline trimming cut 3 bases from V and 8 bases from J; bases unmatched to any gene: 3. CDR3 sequence: CASSLNRGEKLFF. In nucleotides, the CDR3 is TGTGCCAGCAGTTTGAACAGGGGAGAAAAACTGTTTTTT. The full variable domain, completed using reference TRBV27 and TRBJ1-4, is EAQVTQNPRYLITVTGKKLTVTCSQNMNHEYMSWYRQDPGLGLRQIYYSMNVEVTDKGDVPEGYKVSRKEKRNFPLILESPSPNQTSLYFCASSLNRGEKLFFGSGTQLSVL.

The chain employs TRBV28 and TRBJ1-5; D not certain. Trimming took 4 bases from V and 4 from J, leaving 11 bases between them. There are 14 residues in the CDR3. CDR1 is MDHEN, CDR2 SYDVKM, per germline. CDR3 nucleotides: TGTGCCAGCAGTTCCGGGGTGAGGAATCAGCCCCAGCATTTT. This gives the protein CASSSGVRNQPQHF.

This clone appeared a few times. The rearrangement links TRBV5-4 to TRBJ2-7; 10 bases align to TRBD2. The germline V gene encodes CDR1 SGHNT and CDR2 YYREEE (reference sequence). After removal of 0 bases from V and 9 bases from J, the junction contained 6 bases not matched to a gene. CDR3 length: 14 amino acids. CDR3 bases: TGTGCCAGCAGCTTGGGGCTAGCGGGAGACAGGCAGTACTTC. This gives the protein CASSLGLAGDRQYF. The full variable domain, its missing parts supplied by reference TRBV5-4 and TRBJ2-7, is ETGVTQSPTHLIKTRGQQVTLRCSSQSGHNTVSWYQQALGQGPQFIFQYYREEENGRGNFPPRFSGLQFPNYSSELNVNALELDDSALYLCASSLGLAGDRQYFGPGTRLTVT.

This clone is a singleton in its sample. V usage is TRBV27 and J usage is TRBJ1-2, with TRBD1 identical over 9 bases. Germline lookup yields CDR1 MNHEY and CDR2 SMNVEV (reference sequence). Losses at the gene ends were 5 bases for V and 6 bases for J; bases not matched to a gene: 4. The CDR3 sequence is 13 residues long. This chain's CDR3 is CASSLGTGHGYTF. The CDR3 nucleotides are TGTGCCAGCAGTCTAGGGACAGGGCATGGCTACACCTTC.

The V call is TRBV19, the J call TRBJ1-1; 8 bases fit TRBD1. In germline, CDR1 is LNHDA, CDR2 SQIVND (reference sequence). This CDR3 comprises 16 residues. The trim removed 7 bases at V and 6 bases at J, leaving 16 bases unmatched. CDR3 protein: CASTTTGAGGTAEAFF. The CDR3 region has the DNA TGTGCCAGTACCACGACAGGGGCCGGGGGGACCGCTGAAGCTTTCTTT.

V and J are TRBV28 and TRBJ2-1, with 7 bases identical to TRBD2. The CDR3 sequence is 14 residues long. The J segment lost 9 bases and the V segment lost 7 bases, leaving 12 bases of the junction unmatched. CDR1 and CDR2 (germline): MDHEN, SYDVKM. CDR3 coding DNA: TGTGCCAGCACTCCTAGTGACGGGAGGAGTGAGCAGTTCTTC. Amino acid sequence: CASTPSDGRSEQFF.